A selection of T cell receptor beta chains follows, all from one sample in a study of blood T cell repertoires in COVID-19. Some clones are missing from TCRdb's copy, which holds only in-frame ones; the method was immunoSEQ multiplex PCR. The sample records over 200,000 clones, roughly 89% being singletons. Sequenced sample: PBMCs or T cells enriched from blood (not recorded which). The receptor source for this set is a woman aged 40-49 years who had recovered from COVID-19. Both conserved end residues are part of each CDR3. D genes are given only for firm matches. Clone size is not always given. Where it is, it says once, few, many or a class for expanded clones.

d_gene,v_gene,abundance,j_gene,CDR3nt,CDR3aa
TRBD1,TRBV24-1,.,TRBJ2-3,TGTGCCACCAGTGCCGGGGACAGGGCCACAGATACGCAGTATTTT,CATSAGDRATDTQYF
.,TRBV29-1,.,TRBJ2-5,TGCAGCCTTCAGACTAGTCGGAAAGAGACCCAGTACTTC,CSLQTSRKETQYF
TRBD1,TRBV19,.,TRBJ2-2,TGTGCCAGCGGACAGGGGGCAGGAACCGGGGAGCTGTTTTTT,CASGQGAGTGELFF
TRBD1,TRBV7-9,.,TRBJ1-1,TGTGCCAGCAGCGCCGGGACAGAGAACACTGAAGCTTTCTTT,CASSAGTENTEAFF
.,TRBV27,.,TRBJ1-3,TGTGCCAGCAGTCCCCTGAGGGCGAGCTCTGGAAACACCATATATTTT,CASSPLRASSGNTIYF
.,TRBV18,.,TRBJ2-4,TGTGCCAGCTCACGAGAGGAAAACATTCAGTACTTC,CASSREENIQYF
TRBD2,TRBV20-1,.,TRBJ2-1,TGCAGTGCTAGTAGGGGCGGGAGCGGGAATGAGCAGTTCTTC,CSASRGGSGNEQFF
TRBD2,TRBV5-1,.,TRBJ2-3,TGCGCCAGCAGCTTGGCCCGGCTAGCGGGGAGTACGCAGTATTTT,CASSLARLAGSTQYF
.,TRBV2,.,TRBJ2-2,TGTGCCAGCAGTGACAGGCCCACCGGGGAGCTGTTTTTT,CASSDRPTGELFF
TRBD2,TRBV4-1,.,TRBJ2-1,TGCGCCAGCAGCCAGTCGCCGGGACTAGCGAACTACAATGAGCAGTTCTTC,CASSQSPGLANYNEQFF
TRBD2,TRBV3-1/TRBV3-2,few,TRBJ2-1,TGTGCCAGCAGCCAAGAGGGTACGCTAGCGGGACAACAGTTCTTC,CASSQEGTLAGQQFF
.,TRBV28,.,TRBJ1-5,TGTGCCAGCAGGGGGCTAGTCTATAGCAATCAGCCCCAGCATTTT,CASRGLVYSNQPQHF
.,TRBV3-1/TRBV3-2,.,TRBJ1-2,TGTGCCAGCAGTGCCGATGGGGGGACTAACTATGGCTACACCTTC,CASSADGGTNYGYTF
.,TRBV4-2,.,TRBJ1-1,TGTGCCAGCAGCCAAGATTCTGAGTACACTGAAGCTTTCTTT,CASSQDSEYTEAFF
.,TRBV6-5,.,TRBJ1-6,TGTGCCAGCAGTAAGGGACACCAAGGGAATTCACCCCTCCACTTT,CASSKGHQGNSPLHF
.,TRBV27,.,TRBJ1-1,TGTGCCGTTCGAAAATTGAGCGGGATAGGGGTGGGCACTGAAGCTTTCTTT,CAVRKLSGIGVGTEAFF
TRBD2,TRBV18,.,TRBJ2-7,TGTGCCAGCTCACCGGGTCTAGCGGGAATGTCCTACGAGCAGTACTTC,CASSPGLAGMSYEQYF
.,TRBV12-3/TRBV12-4,few,TRBJ2-5,TGTGCCAGCAGTTTCGGGGAAGAGACCCAGTACTTC,CASSFGEETQYF
.,TRBV19,.,TRBJ2-2,TGTGCCAGTAGTACCTCGGGATCGCACACCGGGGAGCTGTTTTTT,CASSTSGSHTGELFF
TRBD2,TRBV5-1,.,TRBJ2-2,TGCGCCAGCAGCTTGTATAGCGGGAGCTTCGACACCGGGGAGCTGTTTTTT,CASSLYSGSFDTGELFF
.,TRBV7-2,.,TRBJ1-1,TGTGCCAGCAGCCCGCAGGGAACGATGAACACTGAAGCTTTCTTT,CASSPQGTMNTEAFF
TRBD2,TRBV5-1,.,TRBJ2-1,TGCGCCAGCAGCCCCCCAGCGGGAGGTGAGCAGTTCTTC,CASSPPAGGEQFF
TRBD2,TRBV13,once,TRBJ2-1,TGTGCCAGCAGCTTACCTTCTAGCGGGGTTTACAATGAGCAGTTCTTC,CASSLPSSGVYNEQFF
.,TRBV27,.,TRBJ1-2,TGTGCCAGCAGTTCTGGTTACTCCTATGGCTACACCTTC,CASSSGYSYGYTF
.,TRBV10-3,.,TRBJ1-2,TGTGCCATCAGTGAATCGGGAGAGTCTGGCTACACCTTC,CAISESGESGYTF
TRBD2,TRBV7-2,.,TRBJ2-4,TGTGCCAGCAGCACCCGACTAGCGGGAGAAGGTGACATTCAGTACTTC,CASSTRLAGEGDIQYF
.,TRBV2,.,TRBJ1-2,TGTGCCAGCAGGAAACTCTTGAACAGGGATGGGAACTATGGCTACACCTTC,CASRKLLNRDGNYGYTF
.,TRBV11-2,.,TRBJ1-2,TGTGCCAGCAGCTTAGGGGGCTCCGCTTACTATGGCTACACCTTC,CASSLGGSAYYGYTF
.,TRBV5-3,.,TRBJ2-2,TGTGCCAGAAGCTTGGCCCCAGCGGAACCGGGCGACACCGGGGAGCTGTTTTTT,CARSLAPAEPGDTGELFF
.,TRBV12-5,.,TRBJ1-1,TGTGCTAGTGGAGGACAATTGAACACTGAAGCTTTCTTT,CASGGQLNTEAFF
.,TRBV24-1,once,TRBJ1-2,TGTGCCACCAGTGATTCAGGAAAGGGCGGGGGCTACACCTTC,CATSDSGKGGGYTF
.,TRBV6-5,.,TRBJ2-1,TGTGCCAGCAGGTACAAGGTGGTCGGGTACAATGAGCAGTTCTTC,CASRYKVVGYNEQFF
.,TRBV6-5,.,TRBJ2-3,TGTGCCAGCACCCCTGGCGACTCCACCACAGATACGCAGTATTTT,CASTPGDSTTDTQYF
TRBD1,TRBV19,.,TRBJ2-1,TGTGCCACCTCCCGGGCAGGGGGCCGCAATGAGCAGTTCTTC,CATSRAGGRNEQFF
TRBD1,TRBV3-1/TRBV3-2,.,TRBJ2-5,TGTGCCAGCAGCCAAGAGGACAGGGGCAAGACCCAGTACTTC,CASSQEDRGKTQYF
.,TRBV5-6,.,TRBJ1-1,TGTGCCAGCAGCATCATGCAGGGGCGGATCACTGAAGCTTTCTTT,CASSIMQGRITEAFF
TRBD1,TRBV30,.,TRBJ1-2,TGTGCCTGGAGTCTGGACAGGGGGTTTGGCTACACCTTC,CAWSLDRGFGYTF
TRBD2,TRBV4-1,.,TRBJ2-1,TGCGCCAGCAGCCAAGGCGGGAGGAGCTCCTACAATGAGCAGTTCTTC,CASSQGGRSSYNEQFF
.,TRBV3-1/TRBV3-2,.,TRBJ1-1,TGTGCCAGCAGCCAAGCTAAGAACACTGAAGCTTTCTTT,CASSQAKNTEAFF
TRBD1,TRBV27,.,TRBJ1-4,TGTGCCAGCAGTTTTGGGACAGGGGTTGAAAAACTGTTTTTT,CASSFGTGVEKLFF
.,TRBV18,few,TRBJ1-3,TGTGCCAGCTCCCCACGGCAACCCAATGGAAACACCATATATTTT,CASSPRQPNGNTIYF
.,TRBV3-1/TRBV3-2,.,TRBJ2-1,TGTGCCAGCAGCCCTGGCGGGCCCCCCAATGAGCAGTTCTTC,CASSPGGPPNEQFF
.,TRBV14,.,TRBJ1-1,TGTGCCAGCAGCCCCCTAAATTCCAGGGGACCTGAAGCTTTCTTT,CASSPLNSRGPEAFF
.,TRBV5-1,few,TRBJ2-4,TGCGCCAGCAGCTTGATCGCTGCGGGAGCCAAAAACATTCAGTACTTC,CASSLIAAGAKNIQYF
.,TRBV7-2,.,TRBJ2-3,TGTGCCAGCAGCTTACCCGGGAGCACAGATACGCAGTATTTT,CASSLPGSTDTQYF
TRBD2,TRBV9,.,TRBJ2-1,TGTGCCAGCAGCGTAGACCTAGCGGGGAGGAACAATGAGCAGTTCTTC,CASSVDLAGRNNEQFF
TRBD1,TRBV19,.,TRBJ1-5,TGTGCCAGTAGTAGGGACAGAAATCAGCCCCAGCATTTT,CASSRDRNQPQHF
TRBD2,TRBV7-9,.,TRBJ2-1,TGTGCCAGCAGCTTACCTAGCGGGAGGGCCGGAACCTACAATGAGCAGTTCTTC,CASSLPSGRAGTYNEQFF
.,TRBV11-2,.,TRBJ2-2,TGTGCCAGCAGCTTATATGGGGCCTGGAACACCGGGGAGCTGTTTTTT,CASSLYGAWNTGELFF
.,TRBV28,.,TRBJ2-7,TGTGCCAGCAGCGTCGGGATTTCCTACGAGCAGTACTTC,CASSVGISYEQYF
.,TRBV3-1/TRBV3-2,few,TRBJ2-7,TGTGCCAGCAGCCAAAGCTCCCTTCTCTACGAGCAGTACTTC,CASSQSSLLYEQYF
.,TRBV7-9,.,TRBJ2-1,TGTGCCAGCACCTCGTCAGCGAGCTCCTACAATGAGCAGTTCTTC,CASTSSASSYNEQFF